This T cell receptor (beta chain) was sequenced in a study of radiotherapy plus CTLA-4 blockade in lung cancer. Some clones are missing from TCRdb's copy, which holds only in-frame ones; the method was immunoSEQ multiplex PCR. The sample contains 89,000 or so clones, 75% to 90% of which appear only once. Study-wide findings and caveats: The authors reported that early blood T cell clone dynamics, with interferon-beta, best predicted response.

There are 17 residues in the CDR3. CDR1 and CDR2 (germline): SEHNR, FQNEAQ (reference sequence). V lost 1 base to trimming and J lost 1 base; unmatched junction nucleotides: 7. Of note for this clone: Its antigen is unidentified.

The sample consisted of peripheral blood, taken from a patient treated with radiotherapy plus ipilimumab. V is TRBV7-9 and J is TRBJ2-3; TRBD1 matches 8 bases. This sequence was found in a human donor with non-small cell lung cancer who had a partial response to radiotherapy plus ipilimumab. Here the CDR3 DNA reads TGTGCCAGCAGCTTAGAAACGGGACAGGTGCGCACAGATACGCAGTATTTT. Translating gives CASSLETGQVRTDTQYF.